This entry concerns a single T cell receptor (beta chain). Assay used: immunoSEQ multiplex PCR; TCRdb lists only in-frame clones, some missing. The profile covers about 170,000 clones, with roughly 91% appearing a single time and 2% to 2.5% taken by the ten largest. The germline CDR1 and CDR2 sequences are SGHRS and YFSETQ. V shed 4 bases and J shed 1 base, with 12 bases lying between them. The CDR3 has 14 residues. This record comes from a study of blood T cell repertoires in COVID-19. Sequencing was carried out using peripheral blood. This TCR came from a man over 45 who had recovered from COVID-19. The J gene is TRBJ2-7, the V gene TRBV5-1, with D possibly TRBD1 on 6 matching bases. CDR3 DNA: TGCGCCAGCAGCCAGGACAGTCGTTCCTACGAGCAGTACTTC. It codes for CASSQDSRSYEQYF.